The 20 T cell receptor beta chains below were found in one sample sequenced in a study of T cell repertoires in cytomegalovirus infection. Each CDR3 protein is one row after TCRdb ran MiXCR on the reads. The data contain 170,000 or so distinct CDR3 sequences, approximately 15% of them singletons. Sequencing input: PBMCs. The receptors were gathered from a human donor in good health (CMV status not recorded). Some clones in this sample may be carry-over from other donors' samples.

The chain uses TRBV20-1 and TRBJ2-6; D assignment may be TRBD1 or TRBD2 (7 bases each). V was clipped by 4 bases and J by 5 bases, with 15 bases between them. Germline lookup yields CDR1 DFQATT and CDR2 SNEGSKA (reference sequence). CDR3 size: 15 residues. The CDR3 here is CSATQGGVRANVLTF. The CDR3, as DNA: TGCAGTGCTACTCAGGGGGGGGTGAGGGCCAACGTCCTGACTTTC.

This clonotype was detected a few times. The chain carries TRBV7-8 and TRBJ2-7; 7 bases map to TRBD1. Germline CDR1 reads SGHVS; CDR2 reads FQNEAQ. V lost 0 bases and J lost 6; bases outside the gene matches: 2. The CDR3 has 13 residues. For the CDR3, the DNA is TGTGCCAGCAGCTTAGCGGGACAGATCGAGCAGTACTTC. Translated, it gives CASSLAGQIEQYF.

This clonotype was recorded at least ten times. J is TRBJ1-4 and V is TRBV28, with 7 positions matching TRBD1. The CDR3 is made up of 15 amino acids. J lost 7 bases, V lost 6 bases, and 11 bases had no gene match. Per germline, CDR1 MDHEN and CDR2 SYDVKM. Written as DNA, the CDR3 is TGTGCCAGCAGCCGCAGGGGGGGAGGAACTGAAAAACTGTTTTTT. Amino acid sequence: CASSRRGGGTEKLFF.

This clonotype has a count of ten or more. CDR3 coding DNA: TGCAGTGCTAGGAGCCTAAAGGGGAATGGCTACACCTTC. This gives the protein CSARSLKGNGYTF. The rearrangement links TRBV20-1 to TRBJ1-2, with a possible D match to TRBD1 (5 bases). Germline V gene sequence: CDR1 DFQATT, CDR2 SNEGSKA (reference sequence). Between the trimmed V and J ends, which lost 3 bases and 6 bases, there was a span of 14 bases. The CDR3 covers 13 residues.

This chain links TRBV29-1 with TRBJ1-6, with D possibly TRBD1 on 5 matching bases. Trimming took 6 bases from V and 5 from J, leaving 14 bases between them. CDR3 size: 14 residues. Per germline, CDR1 SQVTM and CDR2 ANQGSEA. CDR3 loop: CSVREEGNNSPLHF. As DNA, the CDR3 is TGCAGCGTGAGGGAAGAGGGGAATAATTCACCCCTCCACTTT. The variable domain in full, completed from reference TRBV29-1 and TRBJ1-6, reads SAVISQKPSRDICQRGTSLTIQCQVDSQVTMMFWYRQQPGQSLTLIATANQGSEATYESGFVIDKFPISRPNLTFSTLTVSNMSPEDSSIYLCSVREEGNNSPLHFGNGTRLTVT.

This rearrangement joins TRBV25-1 to TRBJ2-7, with a possible D match to TRBD2 (5 bases). The V and J ends lost 4 bases and 3 bases respectively, with 10 bases between them. Germline V gene sequence: CDR1 MGHDK, CDR2 SYGVNS. CDR3 length: 13 residues. CDR3 residues: CASSAPRGYEQYF. The CDR3 DNA reads TGTGCCAGCAGTGCCCCCCGGGGCTACGAGCAGTACTTC.

This clonotype was counted ten times or more. The chain employs TRBV27 and TRBJ2-3; D gene ambiguous. CDR3 length equals 15 residues. In germline, CDR1 is MNHEY, CDR2 SMNVEV (reference sequence). V was cut by 4 bases and J by 0 bases, with 11 bases left in between. CDR3 protein: CASSWVGSSTDTQYF. DNA for the CDR3: TGTGCCAGCAGTTGGGTGGGTTCAAGCACAGATACGCAGTATTTT.

This chain uses TRBV7-9 with TRBJ1-1; D gene ambiguous. Germline loops: CDR1 SEHNR, CDR2 FQNEAQ (reference sequence). The V and J ends lost 5 bases and 3 bases respectively, with 13 bases between them. The CDR3 length is 14 residues. CDR3 region: CASSLRETDTEAFF. In DNA form, the CDR3 reads TGTGCCAGCAGCCTACGGGAAACAGACACTGAAGCTTTCTTT.

J is TRBJ2-5 and V is TRBV20-1, with 8 bases aligning to TRBD2. J was trimmed by 3 bases and V by 5 bases; bases with no gene match: 8. Germline V gene lookup returns CDR1 DFQATT and CDR2 SNEGSKA (reference sequence). The CDR3 extends over 14 amino acids. The chain's CDR3 is CSASIPGGEETQYF. The DNA for the CDR3 is TGCAGTGCTTCCATCCCGGGGGGGGAAGAGACCCAGTACTTC.

This clonotype has more than one count but fewer than ten. The genes are TRBV29-1 and TRBJ1-4; D perhaps matches TRBD1 (5 bases). Trimming took off 5 bases at V and 7 bases at J, with 17 bases between the two ends. Germline V gene sequence: CDR1 SQVTM, CDR2 ANQGSEA. The CDR3 contains 14 residues. The CDR3 loop reads CSVLASARGEKLFF. The DNA for the CDR3 is TGCAGCGTTCTTGCCTCAGCTAGGGGTGAAAAACTGTTTTTT.

The V call is TRBV29-1, the J call TRBJ2-3; D gene ambiguous. V lost 3 bases and J lost 0, with 7 bases in between. The CDR3 runs 13 residues. CDR1 is SQVTM and CDR2 is ANQGSEA in the germline V gene. CDR3 in DNA: TGCAGCGTTGACACAGATAGCACAGATACGCAGTATTTT. Residues: CSVDTDSTDTQYF.

This clonotype was detected many times. The chain combines TRBV29-1 with TRBJ2-2; D possibly corresponds to TRBD1 (5 bases). V lost 4 bases and J lost 1, with 10 bases in between. CDR1 and CDR2 (germline): SQVTM, ANQGSEA. This CDR3 is 14 amino acids long. Here the CDR3 reads CSVGQGGNTGELFF. CDR3 DNA: TGCAGCGTTGGGCAGGGTGGGAACACCGGGGAGCTGTTTTTT.

This clonotype was found many times. V gene TRBV9 combines with J gene TRBJ1-1; a weak D match, TRBD1 (5 bases). CDR3 size: 14 residues. V lost 4 bases and J 5 bases, leaving 15 bases between the germline ends. Germline V gives CDR1 SGDLS, CDR2 YYNGEE. The CDR3 sequence: CASSLGQGLTEAFF. For the CDR3, the DNA is TGTGCCAGCAGCCTGGGGCAGGGTCTGACTGAAGCTTTCTTT.

The J gene is TRBJ1-1, the V gene TRBV29-1; 7 nucleotides line up with TRBD1. V lost 7 bases and J lost 0; bases outside the gene matches: 5. The CDR3 extends over 13 amino acids. Per germline, CDR1 SQVTM and CDR2 ANQGSEA. In DNA, the CDR3 is TGCAGCGCCCGGGGACAGATGAACACTGAAGCTTTCTTT. Translation gives CSARGQMNTEAFF.

This clonotype was detected ten times or more. The chain couples TRBV7-2 to TRBJ1-6; the D is unclear. Trimming removed 1 base from V and 5 bases from J, with 0 bases in between. The CDR3 is made up of 12 amino acids. Per the germline V gene, CDR1 is SGHTA and CDR2 is FQGNSA. CDR3: CASSLDNSPLHF. DNA of the CDR3: TGTGCCAGCAGCTTAGATAATTCACCCCTCCACTTT.

The chain is built from TRBV20-1 and TRBJ2-1, with D uncertain. Germline V CDR1 and CDR2: DFQATT, SNEGSKA (reference sequence). Deletions cut 1 base from V and 4 bases from J, with 17 bases between. This CDR3 spans 16 amino acids. Written as DNA, the CDR3 is TGCAGTGCTAGAGTCTCCGACAACACCCGTTACAATGAGCAGTTCTTC. Protein: CSARVSDNTRYNEQFF.

This clonotype was seen ten or more times. This rearrangement joins TRBV7-3 to TRBJ2-1; either TRBD1 or TRBD2 may fit D (5 bases each). V gave up 4 bases and J gave up 4 bases, with 17 bases separating them. The CDR3 sequence is 16 residues long. The V gene's germline CDR1 is SGHTA and CDR2 FQGTGA. CDR3 loop: CASSSGFGAVYNEQFF. DNA for the CDR3: TGTGCCAGCAGCTCGGGGTTTGGGGCGGTTTACAATGAGCAGTTCTTC.

This clonotype was seen only a few times. The chain couples TRBV11-2 to TRBJ2-4, with no clear D. The CDR3 is 13 amino acids. Trimming pared 8 bases from V and 6 bases from J, leaving 14 bases between. Germline CDR1 is SGHAT and CDR2 is FQNNGV. The CDR3 DNA is TGTGCCAGCGAGCTTAGAGGTGCAAACATTCAGTACTTC. This gives the protein CASELRGANIQYF.

This clonotype was detected a few times. The chain recombines TRBV24-1 with TRBJ1-5; D unclear. The V end lost 9 bases, the J end lost 0 bases, and 11 bases lay between the germline ends. Per germline, CDR1 KGHDR and CDR2 SFDVKD. The CDR3 consists of 14 residues. The CDR3 sequence: CATLTGYSNQPQHF. The CDR3 nucleotides are TGTGCCACCCTGACGGGTTATAGCAATCAGCCCCAGCATTTT.

In its sample, this clonotype was seen many times. The chain is built from TRBV5-6 and TRBJ1-1; 7 nucleotides line up with TRBD1. This CDR3 has 15 residues. V was clipped by 0 bases and J by 6 bases; unmatched bases: 8. The germline V gene encodes CDR1 SGHDT and CDR2 YYEEEE. The CDR3 is CASSLGGDSWPEAFF. DNA of the CDR3: TGTGCCAGCAGCTTGGGGGGGGACAGCTGGCCTGAAGCTTTCTTT.